The next 8 T cell receptor beta chains were all read from a single sample in a study of tumor-infiltrating lymphocytes in primary liver carcinoma. Unsorted bulk tissue (about 20-30 mg) underwent RNA and DNA co-extraction. Constant-region priming of about 520 ng total RNA yielded TCR beta cDNA. Researchers made the TCR beta libraries by running three nested multiplex PCR rounds with slightly modified ARM-PCR. Researchers ran the first two PCR rounds for roughly 11 cycles each with TRBV1-TRBV30 forward primers and a C-beta reverse primer. TCRdb reanalysed the multiplex PCR reads using MiXCR and keeps one entry per CDR3 protein. The repertoire holds 120,000 or so distinct CDR3 sequences, with around 62% as singletons. Sequencing was performed on liver tumor tissue from sampling region 1. The sample's subset: tumor region T1, superior pole. The source of these receptors is a woman in her sixties with primary liver carcinoma and hepatitis B virus infection.

Concerning this clonotype: The final CDR3 position lacks the conserved phenylalanine or tryptophan, pointing to a likely read error. The genes are TRBV6-5 and TRBJ2-7; D gene uncertain. Trimming took 0 bases from V and 0 from J, leaving 9 bases between them. The CDR3 is 15 amino acids. The germline V gene has CDR1 MNHEY and CDR2 SVGAGI. For the CDR3, the DNA is TGTGCCAGCAGTTACTCGATCGCCGGCTCCTACGAGCAGTACCTA. Its protein is CASSYSIAGSYEQYL.

The chain couples TRBV11-2 to TRBJ2-7; TRBD2 matches at 8 bases. The CDR3 runs to 15 residues. Germline assignment: CDR1 SGHAT and CDR2 FQNNGV. The V segment lost 11 bases and the J segment 3 bases; nucleotides outside the gene matches: 15. The CDR3 DNA follows: TGTGCCTACAGCTTAGATGGGCGGGAGGTCTACGAGCAGTACTTC. Translating gives CAYSLDGREVYEQYF. Filled out from reference TRBV11-2 and TRBJ2-7, the complete variable domain reads EAGVAQSPRYKIIEKRQSVAFWCNPISGHATLYWYQQILGQGPKLLIQFQNNGVVDDSQLPKDRFSAERLKGVDSTLKIQPAKLEDSAVYLCAYSLDGREVYEQYFGPGTRLTVT.

This clonotype was recorded once. An end of the junction differs from the germline gene, which may be a read error. V usage is TRBV11-2 and J usage is TRBJ2-1; TRBD1 matches at 9 bases. Per germline, CDR1 SGHAT and CDR2 FQNNGV. The CDR3 length is 16 residues. The CDR3 region has the DNA TGTGCCAGCAGTTATACGACAGGGGGTTCCTACAATGAGCCGTTCTTC. This codes for CASSYTTGGSYNEPFF.

The table lists this clonotype with a count of one. The final CDR3 position lacks the conserved phenylalanine or tryptophan, pointing to a likely read error. The chain joins TRBV7-9 to TRBJ1-2; D not certain. Per germline, CDR1 SEHNR and CDR2 FQNEAQ (reference sequence). The V gene lost 1 base and the J gene lost 6 bases, with 3 bases spanning the gap. The CDR3 covers 11 residues. The CDR3 region has the DNA TGTGCCAGCAGCTTAGGTGATGGCTACACCTCC. Its protein is CASSLGDGYTS.

Ten or more counts support this clonotype. The chain links TRBV12-3 or TRBV12-4 to TRBJ2-5; maybe TRBD1 (5 bases). The length of the CDR3 is 14 residues. With 4 bases removed from V and 4 bases from J, the gap between germline ends came to 13 bases. The chain's CDR3 is CASSYQGWGETQYF. In nucleotides, the CDR3 is TGTGCCAGCAGTTACCAGGGTTGGGGAGAGACCCAGTACTTC.

With respect to this clonotype: One end of the junction does not line up with germline, which may come from a read error. CDR3 region: CTSSLVGTSPYEQYF. CDR3 DNA sequence: TGCACCAGCAGCTTGGTCGGGACTAGCCCCTACGAGCAATACTTC. The J gene is TRBJ2-7, the V gene TRBV5-1; 9 bases agree with TRBD2. Germline-derived CDR1 and CDR2 are SGHRS and YFSETQ. The CDR3 runs 15 residues.

CDR3 in amino acids: CASSHTGLAGGRDEQYF. The CDR3 nucleotides are TGTGCCAGCAGTCACACGGGACTAGCTGGAGGGCGCGACGAGCAGTACTTC. The chain links TRBV28 to TRBJ2-7, with 9 nucleotides matching TRBD2. Germline V gene data show CDR1 as MDHEN and CDR2 as SYDVKM. The CDR3 has 17 residues. The V and J ends lost 5 bases and 5 bases, in that order; junction bases with no gene match: 16.

Relative to its sample, this clonotype is medium-sized. The chain employs TRBV11-2 and TRBJ2-3; 9 bases are a match to TRBD2. With V trimmed by 5 bases and J by 13 bases, 7 bases remained unmatched. This CDR3 has 12 amino acids. Germline-derived CDR1 and CDR2 are SGHAT and FQNNGV. CDR3 region: CASSAPSGMEYF. Written as DNA, the CDR3 is TGTGCCAGCAGCGCCCCTAGCGGGATGGAGTATTTT.